The 7 T cell receptor beta chains presented below share a single source sample, sequenced in a study of blood T cell repertoires in COVID-19. Some clones are missing from TCRdb's copy, which holds only in-frame ones; the method was immunoSEQ multiplex PCR. The sample shows fewer than 300,000 clones, roughly 85% of them seen only once. The sequenced material came from PBMCs or T cells enriched from blood (not recorded which). The receptor set was obtained from a woman aged 25 to 39 who had recovered from COVID-19.

The chain joins TRBV12-5 to TRBJ1-1; 8 nucleotides align to TRBD1. V was clipped by 6 bases and J by 8 bases; unmatched bases: 8. Germline assignment: CDR1 LGHNT and CDR2 FRNRAP. CDR3 length equals 13 residues. The CDR3 region is CASGPTGGSEAFF. The DNA for the CDR3 is TGTGCTAGTGGCCCAACAGGGGGTTCGGAAGCTTTCTTT. Complete variable domain (other parts from reference TRBV12-5 and TRBJ1-1): DARVTQTPRHKVTEMGQEVTMRCQPILGHNTVFWYRQTMMQGLELLAYFRNRAPLDDSGMPKDRFSAEMPDATLATLKIQPSEPRDSAVYFCASGPTGGSEAFFGQGTRLTVV.

The V and J genes are TRBV7-9 and TRBJ1-2, with D uncertain. The V gene lost 1 base and the J gene lost 4 bases, with 10 bases spanning the gap. The CDR3 runs to 14 residues. The germline gives CDR1 SEHNR, CDR2 FQNEAQ (reference sequence). CDR3 sequence reads: CASSLDPRSYGYTF. CDR3 in DNA: TGTGCCAGCAGCTTAGACCCGAGATCCTATGGCTACACCTTC.

The genes are TRBV27 and TRBJ2-3; possibly TRBD1 for D (6 bases). Germline lookup yields CDR1 MNHEY and CDR2 SMNVEV (reference sequence). Trimming pared 8 bases from V and 4 bases from J, leaving 16 bases between. The CDR3 covers 14 residues. This CDR3 is CASALRGWADTQYF. The CDR3 DNA sequence: TGTGCCAGCGCGCTAAGGGGGTGGGCAGATACGCAGTATTTT.

In DNA, the CDR3 is TGCGCCAGCAGCTTGCAGTCCCGAAACACCGGGGAGCTGTTTTTT. This codes for CASSLQSRNTGELFF. The chain uses TRBV5-1 and TRBJ2-2; D ambiguous. Germline loops: CDR1 SGHRS, CDR2 YFSETQ. The germline V and J ends were trimmed by 1 base and 2 bases, with 9 bases remaining between them. The CDR3 spans 15 residues.

Remarks on this clone: The sample holds other DNA sequences that translate to the same CDR3. This chain links TRBV18 with TRBJ1-6; 9 bases are shared with TRBD1. The CDR3 covers 14 residues. CDR1 and CDR2 from the germline V gene are KGHSH and LQKENI. V shed 2 bases and J 10 bases; nucleotides not matched to a gene: 3. CDR3: CASSPRDRDSPLHF. Here the CDR3 DNA reads TGTGCCAGCTCACCAAGGGACAGGGACTCACCCCTCCACTTT.

This sequence joins TRBV11-3 and TRBJ2-2; 11 nucleotides align to TRBD1. With 5 bases clipped from V and 6 bases from J, the junction kept 5 bases outside the gene matches. The CDR3 consists of 15 residues. Looked up from germline, CDR1 is SGHNT and CDR2 is YENEEA. The CDR3 region is CASSPGQGAAGELFF. DNA for the CDR3: TGTGCCAGCAGCCCAGGACAGGGGGCGGCCGGGGAGCTGTTTTTT. Full variable domain (remainder filled in from reference TRBV11-3 and TRBJ2-2): EAGVVQSPRYKIIEKKQPVAFWCNPISGHNTLYWYLQNLGQGPELLIRYENEEAVDDSQLPKDRFSAERLKGVDSTLKIQPAELGDSAVYLCASSPGQGAAGELFFGEGSRLTVL.

The chain combines TRBV4-2 with TRBJ1-5; D not certain. CDR1 LGHNA and CDR2 YNFKEQ come from the germline V gene. The germline V and J ends were trimmed by 0 bases and 5 bases, with 14 bases remaining between them. The CDR3 has 16 residues. The CDR3 is CASSQEASYRHQPQHF. CDR3 sequence (DNA): TGTGCCAGCAGCCAAGAGGCGTCGTACAGACATCAGCCCCAGCATTTT.